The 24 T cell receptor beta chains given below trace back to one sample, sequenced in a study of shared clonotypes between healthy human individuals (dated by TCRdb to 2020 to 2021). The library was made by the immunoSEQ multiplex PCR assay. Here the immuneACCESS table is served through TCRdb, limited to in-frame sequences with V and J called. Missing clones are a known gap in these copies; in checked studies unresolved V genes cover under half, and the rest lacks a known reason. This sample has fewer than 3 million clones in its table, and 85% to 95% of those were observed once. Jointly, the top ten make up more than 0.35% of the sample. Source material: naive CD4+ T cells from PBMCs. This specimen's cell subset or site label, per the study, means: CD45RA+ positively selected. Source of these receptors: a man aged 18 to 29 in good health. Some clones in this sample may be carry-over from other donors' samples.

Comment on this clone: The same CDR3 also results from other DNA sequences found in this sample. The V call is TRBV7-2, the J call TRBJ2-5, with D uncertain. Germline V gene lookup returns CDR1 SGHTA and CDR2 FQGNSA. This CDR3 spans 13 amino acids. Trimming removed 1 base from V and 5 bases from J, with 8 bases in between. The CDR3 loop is CASSLGRGETQYF. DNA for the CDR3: TGTGCCAGCAGCTTAGGCAGAGGCGAGACCCAGTACTTC.

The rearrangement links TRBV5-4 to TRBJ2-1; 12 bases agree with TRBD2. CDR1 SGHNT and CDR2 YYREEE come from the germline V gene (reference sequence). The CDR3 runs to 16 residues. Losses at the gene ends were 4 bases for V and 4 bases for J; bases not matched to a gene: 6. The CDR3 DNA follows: TGTGCCAGCAGCACGGAACTAGCGGGAGGTTACAATGAGCAGTTCTTC. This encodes CASSTELAGGYNEQFF.

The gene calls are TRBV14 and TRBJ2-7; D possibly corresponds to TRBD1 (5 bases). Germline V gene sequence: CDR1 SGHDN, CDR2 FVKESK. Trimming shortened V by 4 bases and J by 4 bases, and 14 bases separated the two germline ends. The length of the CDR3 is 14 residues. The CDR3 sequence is CASSPLTANYEQYF. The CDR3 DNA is TGTGCCAGCAGCCCCCTGACAGCGAATTACGAGCAGTACTTC.

The chain's CDR3 is CASSGDRATPDTQYF. The CDR3 bases are TGCGCCAGCAGCGGGGACAGGGCTACCCCAGATACGCAGTATTTT. The chain couples TRBV5-1 to TRBJ2-3, with 9 bases lining up with TRBD1. This CDR3 has 15 amino acids. With 4 bases clipped from V and 4 bases from J, the junction kept 7 bases outside the gene matches. CDR1 SGHRS and CDR2 YFSETQ come from the germline V gene.

The CDR3 sequence: CASRISAGGGDEQFF. The CDR3 DNA reads TGCGCCAGCCGCATCTCTGCGGGAGGAGGAGATGAGCAGTTCTTC. This rearrangement joins TRBV5-1 to TRBJ2-1, with 8 bases that match TRBD2. This CDR3 has 15 residues. Germline V gives CDR1 SGHRS, CDR2 YFSETQ. With 7 bases clipped from V and 8 bases from J, the junction kept 14 bases outside the gene matches.

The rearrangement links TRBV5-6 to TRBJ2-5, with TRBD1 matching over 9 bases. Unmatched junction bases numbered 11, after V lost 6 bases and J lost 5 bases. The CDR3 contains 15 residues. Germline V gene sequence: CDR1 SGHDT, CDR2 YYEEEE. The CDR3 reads CASKFVDRGHETQYF. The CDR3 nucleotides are TGTGCCAGCAAGTTTGTGGACAGGGGCCACGAGACCCAGTACTTC.

CDR3 in amino acids: CSVKGLAGANEQFF. As DNA, the CDR3 is TGCAGCGTAAAGGGACTAGCGGGGGCAAATGAGCAGTTCTTC. V is TRBV29-1 and J is TRBJ2-1; 14 nucleotides align to TRBD2. This CDR3 comprises 14 residues. Trimming removed 6 bases from V and 7 bases from J; junction bases left unmatched: 5. Germline assignment: CDR1 SQVTM and CDR2 ANQGSEA.

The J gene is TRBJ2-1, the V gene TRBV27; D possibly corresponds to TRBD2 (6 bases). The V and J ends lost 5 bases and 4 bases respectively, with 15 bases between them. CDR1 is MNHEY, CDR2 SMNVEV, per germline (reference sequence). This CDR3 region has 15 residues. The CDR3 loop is CASSLAAGPYNEQFF. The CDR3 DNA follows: TGTGCCAGCAGTCTCGCCGCGGGGCCTTACAATGAGCAGTTCTTC.

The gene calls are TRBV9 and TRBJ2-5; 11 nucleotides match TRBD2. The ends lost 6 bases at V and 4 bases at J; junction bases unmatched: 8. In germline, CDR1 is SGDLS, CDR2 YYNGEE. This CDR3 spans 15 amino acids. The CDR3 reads CASTKTSGIGETQYF. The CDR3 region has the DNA TGTGCCAGCACCAAGACTAGCGGGATAGGAGAGACCCAGTACTTC. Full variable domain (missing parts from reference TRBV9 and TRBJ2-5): DSGVTQTPKHLITATGQRVTLRCSPRSGDLSVYWYQQSLDQGLQFLIQYYNGEERAKGNILERFSAQQFPDLHSELNLSSLELGDSALYFCASTKTSGIGETQYFGPGTRLLVL.

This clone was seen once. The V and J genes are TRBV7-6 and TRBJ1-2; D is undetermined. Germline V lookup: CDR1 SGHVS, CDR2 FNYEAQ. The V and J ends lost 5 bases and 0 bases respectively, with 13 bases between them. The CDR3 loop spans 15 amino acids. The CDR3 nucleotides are TGTGCCAGCAGCCCCTTTGGCAGTACTAACTATGGCTACACCTTC. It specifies CASSPFGSTNYGYTF.

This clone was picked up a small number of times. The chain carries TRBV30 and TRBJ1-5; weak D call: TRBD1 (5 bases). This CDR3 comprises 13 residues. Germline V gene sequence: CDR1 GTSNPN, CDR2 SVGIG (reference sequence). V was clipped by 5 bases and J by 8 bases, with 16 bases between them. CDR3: CAWGPGLAEPQHF. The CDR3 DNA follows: TGTGCCTGGGGACCGGGACTGGCGGAGCCCCAGCATTTT. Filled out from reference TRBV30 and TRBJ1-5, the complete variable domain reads SQTIHQWPATLVQPVGSPLSLECTVEGTSNPNLYWYRQAAGRGLQLLFYSVGIGQISSEVPQNLSASRPQDRQFILSSKKLLLSDSGFYLCAWGPGLAEPQHFGDGTRLSIL.

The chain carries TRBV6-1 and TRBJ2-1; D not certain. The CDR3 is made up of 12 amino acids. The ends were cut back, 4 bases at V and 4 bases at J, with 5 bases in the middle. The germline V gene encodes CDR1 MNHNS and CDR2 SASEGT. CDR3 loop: CASSAPYNEQFF. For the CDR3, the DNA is TGTGCCAGCAGTGCCCCGTACAATGAGCAGTTCTTC.

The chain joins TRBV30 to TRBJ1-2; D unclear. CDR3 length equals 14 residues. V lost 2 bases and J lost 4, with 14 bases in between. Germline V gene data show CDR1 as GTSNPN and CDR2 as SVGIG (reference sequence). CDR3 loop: CAWSPRQWGYGYTF. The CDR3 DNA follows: TGTGCCTGGAGTCCGCGGCAGTGGGGCTATGGCTACACCTTC.

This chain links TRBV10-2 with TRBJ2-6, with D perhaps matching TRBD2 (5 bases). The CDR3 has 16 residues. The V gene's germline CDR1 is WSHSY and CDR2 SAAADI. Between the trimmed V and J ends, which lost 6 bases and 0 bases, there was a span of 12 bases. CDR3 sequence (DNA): TGCGCCAGCAGCCGCGGGTTCAACTCTGGGGCCAACGTCCTGACTTTC. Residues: CASSRGFNSGANVLTF.

CDR3 sequence: CASSVGGMFRGLNQPQHF. CDR3 in DNA: TGTGCCAGCAGCGTTGGCGGGATGTTCAGGGGGTTGAATCAGCCCCAGCATTTT. The rearrangement links TRBV5-6 to TRBJ1-5; the match to TRBD1 covers 7 bases. V was pared by 4 bases and J by 4 bases, with 17 bases of the junction left unmatched. The CDR3 totals 18 residues. Germline assignment: CDR1 SGHDT and CDR2 YYEEEE.

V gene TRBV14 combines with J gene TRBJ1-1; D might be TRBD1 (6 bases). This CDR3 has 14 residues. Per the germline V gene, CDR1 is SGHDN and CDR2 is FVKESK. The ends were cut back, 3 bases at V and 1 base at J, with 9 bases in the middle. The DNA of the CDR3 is TGTGCCAGCAGCCAGGGACACAAGAACACTGAAGCTTTCTTT. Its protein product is CASSQGHKNTEAFF.

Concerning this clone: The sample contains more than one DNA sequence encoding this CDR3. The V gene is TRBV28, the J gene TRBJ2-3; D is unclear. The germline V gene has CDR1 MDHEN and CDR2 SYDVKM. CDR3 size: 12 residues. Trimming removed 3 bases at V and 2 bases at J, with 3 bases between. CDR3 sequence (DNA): TGTGCCAGCAGTTTCTCCACAGATACGCAGTATTTT. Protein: CASSFSTDTQYF.

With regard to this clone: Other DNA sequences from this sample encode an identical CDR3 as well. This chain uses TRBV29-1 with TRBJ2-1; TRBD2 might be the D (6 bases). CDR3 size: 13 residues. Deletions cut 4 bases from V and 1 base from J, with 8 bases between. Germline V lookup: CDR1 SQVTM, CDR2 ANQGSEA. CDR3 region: CSVGSGSYNEQFF. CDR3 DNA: TGCAGCGTTGGAAGCGGGTCCTACAATGAGCAGTTCTTC.

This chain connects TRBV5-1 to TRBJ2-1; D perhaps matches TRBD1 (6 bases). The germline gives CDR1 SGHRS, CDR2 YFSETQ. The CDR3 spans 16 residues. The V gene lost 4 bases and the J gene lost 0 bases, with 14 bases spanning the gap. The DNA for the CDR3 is TGCGCCAGCAGCATGGACAGCTCGGTCTCCTACAATGAGCAGTTCTTC. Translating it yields CASSMDSSVSYNEQFF.

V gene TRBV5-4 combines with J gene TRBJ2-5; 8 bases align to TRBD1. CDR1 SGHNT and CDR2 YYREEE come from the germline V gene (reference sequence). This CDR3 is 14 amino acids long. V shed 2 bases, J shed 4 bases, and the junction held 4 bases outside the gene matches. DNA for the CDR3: TGTGCCAGCAGCTTTCTCACAGGGGGAGAGACCCAGTACTTC. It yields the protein CASSFLTGGETQYF.

The chain's CDR3 is CASSEPTSGFGPYNEQFF. The CDR3 DNA follows: TGCGCCAGCAGCGAACCGACTAGCGGGTTCGGGCCTTACAATGAGCAGTTCTTC. The chain has TRBV5-1 and TRBJ2-1; TRBD2 matches at 10 bases. The V and J ends lost 4 bases and 4 bases, in that order; junction bases with no gene match: 14. The CDR3 consists of 18 residues. In germline, CDR1 is SGHRS, CDR2 YFSETQ.

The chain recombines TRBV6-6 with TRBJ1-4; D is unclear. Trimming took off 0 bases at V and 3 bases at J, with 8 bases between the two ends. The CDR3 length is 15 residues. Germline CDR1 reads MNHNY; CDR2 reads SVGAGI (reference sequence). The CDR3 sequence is CASSYSLGANEKLFF. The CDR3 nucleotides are TGTGCCAGCAGTTACTCACTAGGAGCTAATGAAAAACTGTTTTTT.

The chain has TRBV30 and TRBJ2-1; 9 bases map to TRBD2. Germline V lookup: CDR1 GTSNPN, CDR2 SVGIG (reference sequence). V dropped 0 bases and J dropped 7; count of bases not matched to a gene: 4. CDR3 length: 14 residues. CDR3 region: CAWSVLSGRNEQFF. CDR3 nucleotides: TGTGCCTGGAGTGTACTTAGCGGGAGAAATGAGCAGTTCTTC.

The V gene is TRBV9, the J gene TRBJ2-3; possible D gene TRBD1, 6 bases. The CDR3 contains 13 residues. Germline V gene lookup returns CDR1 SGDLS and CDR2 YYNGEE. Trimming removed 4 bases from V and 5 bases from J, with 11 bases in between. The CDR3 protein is CASSRTVIDTQYF. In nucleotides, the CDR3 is TGTGCCAGCAGCCGGACAGTAATAGATACGCAGTATTTT.